This paragraph reports one T cell receptor beta chain. Antigen specificity is unknown. The data were taken from a study of blood T cells in healthy people across ages. Findings and limits, study-wide: While age rose, TCR beta diversity per million T cells dropped in a roughly linear way.

The CDR3 runs to 14 residues. Germline loops: CDR1 ENHRY, CDR2 SYGVKD. V gave up 8 bases and J gave up 6 bases, with 18 bases separating them. Together with a sample-barcoded 5' primer, a J-beta primer mix was included in a second PCR lasting roughly 7 to 11 cycles. The authors tagged each cDNA molecule using a template-switch adaptor with 12 random nucleotides. MiXCR, applied by TCRdb to the 5' RACE reads, yields one record per CDR3 protein. The repertoire consists of 540,000 or so distinct CDR3 sequences, with 25% to 30% occurring once and the leading ten covering approximately 18%. Researchers collected around 10 milliliters of peripheral blood from every single donor.

V gene TRBV10-3 combines with J gene TRBJ2-3, with D possibly matching TRBD2 (6 bases). The source of this sequence is a woman aged 65 to 85 in good health. Sequenced sample: blood. CDR3 DNA: TGTGCCATCGGTAGGCAGGACTATAGGGATACGCAGTATTTT. It translates to CAIGRQDYRDTQYF.